The clone carrying this T cell receptor beta chain has only one observation. This clone may be a read error of a much larger clone one base away. TCR beta cDNA came from about 500 ng total RNA, primed with a constant-region primer. Each TCR beta library was derived from three nested multiplex PCR rounds that employed slightly modified ARM-PCR. A C-beta reverse primer and TRBV1-TRBV30 forward primers served in each of the first two PCR rounds, at ten to eleven cycles apiece. TCRdb reprocessed the multiplex PCR reads via MiXCR and lists one record per CDR3 protein. The sample contains 300,000 to 350,000 distinct CDR3 sequences, almost 65% of which appear only once. Germline DNA was extracted alongside blood RNA, which was obtained from unsorted whole blood. This sample was taken from a study of tumor-infiltrating lymphocytes in primary liver carcinoma. The ends were cut back, 6 bases at V and 1 base at J, with 13 bases in the middle. This CDR3 comprises 16 residues.

This sequence originates from a man aged 40-55 years with primary liver carcinoma and hepatitis B virus infection. The genes are TRBV12-3 or TRBV12-4 and TRBJ1-6; D uncertain. The sample was peripheral blood. The DNA for the CDR3 is TGTGCCAGCAGCCGGCCGATAGGGTCCTATAATTCACCCCTCCACTTT. Its protein is CASSRPIGSYNSPLHF.